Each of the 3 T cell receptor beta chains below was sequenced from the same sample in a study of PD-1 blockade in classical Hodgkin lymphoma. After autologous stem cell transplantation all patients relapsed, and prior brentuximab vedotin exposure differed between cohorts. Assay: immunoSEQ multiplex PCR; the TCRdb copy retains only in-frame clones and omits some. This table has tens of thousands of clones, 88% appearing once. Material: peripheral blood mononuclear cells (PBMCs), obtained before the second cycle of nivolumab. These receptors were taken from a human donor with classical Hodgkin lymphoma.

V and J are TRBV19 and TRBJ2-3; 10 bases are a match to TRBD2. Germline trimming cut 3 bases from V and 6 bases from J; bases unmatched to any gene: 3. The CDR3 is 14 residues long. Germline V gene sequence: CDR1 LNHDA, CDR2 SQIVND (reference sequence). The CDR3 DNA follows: TGTGCCAGTAGTATTACTAGCGGGGTGGATACGCAGTATTTT. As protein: CASSITSGVDTQYF.

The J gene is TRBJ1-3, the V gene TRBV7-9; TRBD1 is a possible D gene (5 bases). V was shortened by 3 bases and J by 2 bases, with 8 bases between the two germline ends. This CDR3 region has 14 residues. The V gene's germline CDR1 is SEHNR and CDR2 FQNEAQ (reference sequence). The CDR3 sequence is CASSFVGAGNTIYF. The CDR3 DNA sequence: TGTGCCAGCAGCTTCGTAGGGGCTGGAAACACCATATATTTT. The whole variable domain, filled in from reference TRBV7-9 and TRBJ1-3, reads DTGVSQNPRHKITKRGQNVTFRCDPISEHNRLYWYRQTLGQGPEFLTYFQNEAQLEKSRLLSDRFSAERPKGSFSTLEIQRTEQGDSAMYLCASSFVGAGNTIYFGEGSWLTVV.

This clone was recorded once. The CDR3 DNA reads as TGTGCCAGTAGTATAAGGGCAGCCCATACGCAGTATTTT. Its translation is CASSIRAAHTQYF. The gene calls are TRBV19 and TRBJ2-3; D gene ambiguous. This CDR3 region has 13 residues. Germline V gene sequence: CDR1 LNHDA, CDR2 SQIVND (reference sequence). The V end lost 2 bases, the J end lost 7 bases, and 10 bases lay between the germline ends. The whole variable domain, filled in from reference TRBV19 and TRBJ2-3, reads DGGITQSPKYLFRKEGQNVTLSCEQNLNHDAMYWYRQDPGQGLRLIYYSQIVNDFQKGDIAEGYSVSREKKESFPLTVTSAQKNPTAFYLCASSIRAAHTQYFGPGTRLTVL.